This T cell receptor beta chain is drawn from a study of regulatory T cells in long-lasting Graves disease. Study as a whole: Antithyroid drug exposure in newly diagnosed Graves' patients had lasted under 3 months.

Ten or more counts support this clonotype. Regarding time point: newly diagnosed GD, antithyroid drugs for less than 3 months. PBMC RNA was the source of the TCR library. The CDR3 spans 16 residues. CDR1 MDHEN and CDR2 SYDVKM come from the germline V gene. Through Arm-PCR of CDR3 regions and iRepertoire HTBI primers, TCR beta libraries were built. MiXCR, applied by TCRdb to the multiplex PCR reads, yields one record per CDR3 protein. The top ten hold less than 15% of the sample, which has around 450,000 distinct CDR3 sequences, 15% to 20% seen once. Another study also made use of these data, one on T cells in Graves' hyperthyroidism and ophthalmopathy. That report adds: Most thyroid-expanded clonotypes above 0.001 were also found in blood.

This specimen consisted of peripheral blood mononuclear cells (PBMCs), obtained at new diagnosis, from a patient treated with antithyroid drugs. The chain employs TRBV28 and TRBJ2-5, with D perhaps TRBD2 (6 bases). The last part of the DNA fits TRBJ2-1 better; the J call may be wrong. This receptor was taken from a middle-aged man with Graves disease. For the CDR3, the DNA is TGTGCCACGGTGGGGGGTACACGAGGGCCGGGGAATGAGCAGTTCTTC. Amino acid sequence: CATVGGTRGPGNEQFF.